A single sample is the source of the 8 T cell receptor beta chains below, sequenced in a study of human T cells and chemical hapten exposure. TCRdb independently ran MiXCR on the RACE reads; one entry per CDR3 protein. The data contain around 350,000 distinct CDR3 sequences, about 5% of them singletons. Time point given: pre-sensitization, week 0. Treatment in this sample: therapeutic diphenylcyclopropenone sensitization with weekly scalp DPC. The sequences come from whole blood, collected in connection with sensitization to the hapten diphenylcyclopropenone (DPC). These receptors all come from a woman aged 18-29 years with alopecia areata. Some clones in this sample may be carry-over from other donors' samples.

This clonotype has a handful of counts. The chain recombines TRBV9 with TRBJ2-5; the D gene could be TRBD1 or TRBD2 (6 bases each). From germline, CDR1 is SGDLS and CDR2 YYNGEE. The ends were cut back, 6 bases at V and 2 bases at J, with 29 bases in the middle. The CDR3 loop spans 19 amino acids. The CDR3 here is CASNPRAFHRGRPQETQYF. The CDR3 bases are TGTGCCAGCAACCCTCGCGCCTTCCACCGGGGGCGTCCTCAAGAGACCCAGTACTTC.

As concerns this clonotype: A much larger clone sits a single nucleotide away, making a read error possible. The rearrangement uses TRBV6-5 and TRBJ1-2; tentatively, D is TRBD1 (5 bases). CDR1 MNHEY and CDR2 SVGAGI come from the germline V gene. There are 13 residues in the CDR3. CDR3 DNA: TGTGACAGCGGGTTTCAGGGTCCCTATGGCTACACCTTC. Protein sequence: CDSGFQGPYGYTF.

The chain has TRBV2 and TRBJ2-3; D remains ambiguous. CDR3 length equals 14 residues. V lost 4 bases and J lost 4, with 12 bases in between. Germline CDR1 SNHLY, CDR2 FYNNEI. CDR3 nucleotide sequence: TGTGCCAGCAGTGGAACATACCCCGCAGATACGCAGTATTTT. Protein sequence: CASSGTYPADTQYF.

The chain uses TRBV7-9 and TRBJ1-5; D ambiguous. The V gene's germline CDR1 is SEHNR and CDR2 FQNEAQ (reference sequence). With 4 bases removed from V and 4 bases from J, the gap between germline ends came to 14 bases. CDR3 length: 15 residues. The CDR3 region has the DNA TGTGCCAGCAGCTCACGGGATCCCTCAAATCAGCCCCAGCATTTT. Residues: CASSSRDPSNQPQHF. Filled out from reference TRBV7-9 and TRBJ1-5, the complete variable domain reads DTGVSQNPRHKITKRGQNVTFRCDPISEHNRLYWYRQTLGQGPEFLTYFQNEAQLEKSRLLSDRFSAERPKGSFSTLEIQRTEQGDSAMYLCASSSRDPSNQPQHFGDGTRLSIL.

The V call is TRBV3-1, the J call TRBJ1-3; D is undetermined. The CDR3 consists of 18 residues. Germline lookup yields CDR1 LGHDT and CDR2 YNNKEL (reference sequence). V was trimmed by 0 bases and J by 2 bases, leaving 17 bases between them. The CDR3 bases are TGTGCCAGCAGCCAAGATACGGAGCTCCAATCTGCTGGAAACACCATATATTTT. Amino acid sequence: CASSQDTELQSAGNTIYF.

The chain carries TRBV29-1 and TRBJ2-7; TRBD2 aligns across 9 bases. Germline assignment: CDR1 SQVTM and CDR2 ANQGSEA. The CDR3 is made up of 14 amino acids. V shed 2 bases, J shed 0 bases, and the junction held 2 bases outside the gene matches. The CDR3 DNA sequence: TGCAGCGTTGAACCTAGCGGGAACTCCTACGAGCAGTACTTC. Its protein product is CSVEPSGNSYEQYF.

This clonotype was counted ten times or more. This chain uses TRBV28 with TRBJ1-5, with 7 positions matching TRBD1. The V gene's germline CDR1 is MDHEN and CDR2 SYDVKM. This CDR3 has 15 amino acids. The V segment lost 3 bases and the J segment 7 bases; nucleotides outside the gene matches: 9. CDR3 nucleotide sequence: TGTGCCAGCAGTTTTGGGTTCCAGGGGGGGCAGCCCCAGCATTTT. As protein: CASSFGFQGGQPQHF.

The rearrangement uses TRBV21-1 and TRBJ2-3; the table calls TRBD2, which could not be checked here. TRBV21-1 is classified as a pseudogene. The CDR3 has 17 amino acids. The CDR3 nucleotides read TGTGCCAGCAGCAATTACGGAGCGGGGGGGCTAACAGATACGCAGTATTTT. Encoded protein: CASSNYGAGGLTDTQYF.